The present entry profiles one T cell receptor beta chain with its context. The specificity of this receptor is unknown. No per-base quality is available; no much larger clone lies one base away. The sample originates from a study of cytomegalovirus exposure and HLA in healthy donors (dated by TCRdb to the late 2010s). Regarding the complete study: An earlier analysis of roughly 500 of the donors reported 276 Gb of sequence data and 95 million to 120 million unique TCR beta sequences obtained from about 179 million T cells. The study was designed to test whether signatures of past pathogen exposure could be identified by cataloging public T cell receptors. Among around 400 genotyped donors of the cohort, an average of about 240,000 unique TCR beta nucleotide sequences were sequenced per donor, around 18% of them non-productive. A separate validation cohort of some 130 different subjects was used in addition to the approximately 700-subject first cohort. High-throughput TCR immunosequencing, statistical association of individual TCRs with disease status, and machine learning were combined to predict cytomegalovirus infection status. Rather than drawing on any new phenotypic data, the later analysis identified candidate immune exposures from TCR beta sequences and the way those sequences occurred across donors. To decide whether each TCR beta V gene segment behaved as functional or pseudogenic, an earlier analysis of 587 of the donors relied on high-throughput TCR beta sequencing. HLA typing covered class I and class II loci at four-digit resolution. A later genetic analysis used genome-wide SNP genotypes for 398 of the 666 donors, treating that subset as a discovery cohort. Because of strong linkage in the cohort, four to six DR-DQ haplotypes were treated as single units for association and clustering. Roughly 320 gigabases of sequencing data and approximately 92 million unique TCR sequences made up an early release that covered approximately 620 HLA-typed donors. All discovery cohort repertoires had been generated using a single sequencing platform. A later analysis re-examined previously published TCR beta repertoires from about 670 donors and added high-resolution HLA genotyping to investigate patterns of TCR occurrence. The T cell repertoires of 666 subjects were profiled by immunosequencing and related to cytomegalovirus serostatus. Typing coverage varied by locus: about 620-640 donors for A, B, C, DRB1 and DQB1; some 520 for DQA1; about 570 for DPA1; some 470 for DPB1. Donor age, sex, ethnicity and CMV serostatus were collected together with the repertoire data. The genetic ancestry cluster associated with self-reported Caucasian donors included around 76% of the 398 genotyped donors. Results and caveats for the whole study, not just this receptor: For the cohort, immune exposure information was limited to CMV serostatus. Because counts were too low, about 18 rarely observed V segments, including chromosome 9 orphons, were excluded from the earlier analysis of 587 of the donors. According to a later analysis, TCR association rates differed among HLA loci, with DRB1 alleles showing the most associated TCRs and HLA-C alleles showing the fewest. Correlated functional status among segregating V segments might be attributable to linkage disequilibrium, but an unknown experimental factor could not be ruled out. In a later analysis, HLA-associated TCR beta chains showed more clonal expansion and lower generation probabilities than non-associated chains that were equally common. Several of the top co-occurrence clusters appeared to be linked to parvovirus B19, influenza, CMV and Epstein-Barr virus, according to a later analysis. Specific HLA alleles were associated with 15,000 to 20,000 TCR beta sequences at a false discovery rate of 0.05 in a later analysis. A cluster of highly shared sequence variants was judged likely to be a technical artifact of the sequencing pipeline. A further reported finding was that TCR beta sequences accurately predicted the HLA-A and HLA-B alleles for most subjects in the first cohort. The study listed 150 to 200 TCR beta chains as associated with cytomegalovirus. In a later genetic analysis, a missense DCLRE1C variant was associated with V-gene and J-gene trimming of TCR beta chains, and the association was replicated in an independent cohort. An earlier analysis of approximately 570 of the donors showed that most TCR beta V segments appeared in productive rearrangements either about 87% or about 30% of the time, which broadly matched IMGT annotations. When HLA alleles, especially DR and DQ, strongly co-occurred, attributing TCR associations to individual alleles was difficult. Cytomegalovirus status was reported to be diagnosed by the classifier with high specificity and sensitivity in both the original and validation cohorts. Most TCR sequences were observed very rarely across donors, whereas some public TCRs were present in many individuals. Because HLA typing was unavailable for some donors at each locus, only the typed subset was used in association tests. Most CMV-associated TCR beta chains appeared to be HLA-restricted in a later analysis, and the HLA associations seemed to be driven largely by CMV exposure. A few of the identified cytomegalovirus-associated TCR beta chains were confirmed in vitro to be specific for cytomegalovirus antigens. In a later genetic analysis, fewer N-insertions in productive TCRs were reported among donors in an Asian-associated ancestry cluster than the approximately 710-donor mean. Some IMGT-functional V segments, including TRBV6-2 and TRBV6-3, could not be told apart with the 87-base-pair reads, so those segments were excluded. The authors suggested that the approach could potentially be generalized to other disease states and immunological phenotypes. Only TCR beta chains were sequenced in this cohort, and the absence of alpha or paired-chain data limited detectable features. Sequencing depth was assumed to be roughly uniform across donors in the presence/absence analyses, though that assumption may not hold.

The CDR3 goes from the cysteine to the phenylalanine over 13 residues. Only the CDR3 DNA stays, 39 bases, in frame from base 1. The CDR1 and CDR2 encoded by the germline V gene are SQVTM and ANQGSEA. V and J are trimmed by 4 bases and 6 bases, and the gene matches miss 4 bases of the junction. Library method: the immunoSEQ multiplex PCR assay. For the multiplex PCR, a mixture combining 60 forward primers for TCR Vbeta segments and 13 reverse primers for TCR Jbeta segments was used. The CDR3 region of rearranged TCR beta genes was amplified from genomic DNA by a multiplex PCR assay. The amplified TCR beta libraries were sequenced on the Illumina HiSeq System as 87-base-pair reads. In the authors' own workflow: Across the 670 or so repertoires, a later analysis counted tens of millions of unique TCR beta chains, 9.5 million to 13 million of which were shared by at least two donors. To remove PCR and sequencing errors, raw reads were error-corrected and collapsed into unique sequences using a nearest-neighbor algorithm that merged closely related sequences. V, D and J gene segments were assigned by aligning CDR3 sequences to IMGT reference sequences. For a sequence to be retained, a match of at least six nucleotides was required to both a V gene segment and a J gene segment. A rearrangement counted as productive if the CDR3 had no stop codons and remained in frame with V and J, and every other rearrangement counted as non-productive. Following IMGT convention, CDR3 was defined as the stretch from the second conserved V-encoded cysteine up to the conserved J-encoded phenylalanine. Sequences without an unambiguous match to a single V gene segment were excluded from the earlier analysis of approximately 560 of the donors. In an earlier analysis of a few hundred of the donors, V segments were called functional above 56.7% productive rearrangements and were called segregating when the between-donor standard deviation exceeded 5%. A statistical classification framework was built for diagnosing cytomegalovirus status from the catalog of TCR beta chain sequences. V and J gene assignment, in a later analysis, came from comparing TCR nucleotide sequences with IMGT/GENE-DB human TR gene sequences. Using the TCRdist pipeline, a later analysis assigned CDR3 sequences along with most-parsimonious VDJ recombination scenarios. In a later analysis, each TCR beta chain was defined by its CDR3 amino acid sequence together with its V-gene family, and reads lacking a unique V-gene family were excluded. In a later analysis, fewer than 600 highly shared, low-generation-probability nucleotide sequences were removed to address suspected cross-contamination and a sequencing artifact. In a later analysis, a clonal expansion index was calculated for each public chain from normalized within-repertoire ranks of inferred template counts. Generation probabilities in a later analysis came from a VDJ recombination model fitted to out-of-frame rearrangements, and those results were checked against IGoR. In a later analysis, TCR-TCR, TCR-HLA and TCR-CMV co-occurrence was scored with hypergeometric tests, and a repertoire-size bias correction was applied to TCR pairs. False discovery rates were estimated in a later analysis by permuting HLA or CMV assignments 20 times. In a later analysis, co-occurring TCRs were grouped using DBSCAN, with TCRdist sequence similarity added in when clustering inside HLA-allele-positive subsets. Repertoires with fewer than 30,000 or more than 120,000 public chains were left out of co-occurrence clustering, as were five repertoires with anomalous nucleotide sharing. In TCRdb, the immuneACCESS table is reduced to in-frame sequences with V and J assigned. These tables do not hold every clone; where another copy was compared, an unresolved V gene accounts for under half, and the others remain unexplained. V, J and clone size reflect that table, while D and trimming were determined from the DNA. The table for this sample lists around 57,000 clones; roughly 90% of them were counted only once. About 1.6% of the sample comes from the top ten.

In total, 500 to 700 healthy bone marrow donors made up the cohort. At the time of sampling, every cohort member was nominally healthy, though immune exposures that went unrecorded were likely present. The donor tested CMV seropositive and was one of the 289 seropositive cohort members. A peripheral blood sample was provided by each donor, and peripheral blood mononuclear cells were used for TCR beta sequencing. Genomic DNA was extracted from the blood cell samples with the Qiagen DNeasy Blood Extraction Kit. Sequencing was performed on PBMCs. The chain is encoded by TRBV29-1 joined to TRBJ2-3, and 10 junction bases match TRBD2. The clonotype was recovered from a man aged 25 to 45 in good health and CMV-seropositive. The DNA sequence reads TGCAGCGTTGGTAGCGGGGGGCCGGATACGCAGTATTTT. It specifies CSVGSGGPDTQYF.